The 14 T cell receptor beta chains given below trace back to one sample, sequenced in a study of cytotoxic CD8 clonotypes in ibrutinib-treated CLL. Generated by immunoSEQ multiplex PCR, the TCRdb table keeps only in-frame clones and is missing some. This table has 4,500 to 7,000 clones, approximately 73% appearing once. Source: PBMCs, taken before ibrutinib treatment. These receptors all stem from a human donor with chronic lymphocytic leukemia.

The V and J genes are TRBV7-9 and TRBJ2-2, with TRBD1 matching 8 bases. There are 16 residues in the CDR3. The trim removed 7 bases at V and 1 base at J, leaving 8 bases unmatched. Germline loops: CDR1 SEHNR, CDR2 FQNEAQ (reference sequence). The CDR3, as DNA: TGTGCCAGCACCTGGGGGACAGGCTTGAACACCGGGGAGCTGTTTTTT. It codes for CASTWGTGLNTGELFF.

In its sample, this clone was seen once. CDR3 protein: CASSQSRSGTDTGELFF. The CDR3 region has the DNA TGCGCCAGCAGTCAATCCAGGTCAGGGACCGACACCGGGGAGCTGTTTTTT. The chain uses TRBV23-1 and TRBJ2-2; perhaps D is TRBD1 or TRBD2 (5 bases each). TRBV23-1 is an ORF, with its function uncertain. The CDR3 totals 17 residues. The ends were cut back, 0 bases at V and 3 bases at J, with 14 bases in the middle.

This rearrangement joins TRBV15 to TRBJ1-2; D may be TRBD1 (6 bases). Germline V CDR1 and CDR2: LNHNV, YYDKDF (reference sequence). There are 14 residues in the CDR3. V lost 4 bases, J lost 7 bases, and 16 bases lay in between. The CDR3 bases are TGTGCCACCAGCATAGTACAGGGTACCAGTGGCTACACCTTC. Its translation is CATSIVQGTSGYTF.

V gene TRBV7-2 combines with J gene TRBJ2-7; D uncertain. The germline V gene encodes CDR1 SGHTA and CDR2 FQGNSA. Trimming shortened V by 5 bases and J by 0 bases, and 2 bases separated the two germline ends. The CDR3 runs 11 residues. As DNA, the CDR3 is TGTGCCAGCAGCGGCTCCTACGAGCAGTACTTC. Amino acid sequence: CASSGSYEQYF.

The rearrangement links TRBV7-3 to TRBJ2-3; the D is unclear. Germline V gene sequence: CDR1 SGHTA, CDR2 FQGTGA. Trimming took off 1 base at V and 9 bases at J, with 11 bases between the two ends. This CDR3 is built from 13 residues. The CDR3 bases are TGTGCCAGCAGCTTAAGAGGTCAAGACACGCAGTATTTT. The encoded protein is CASSLRGQDTQYF.

The rearrangement uses TRBV6-5 and TRBJ1-1; 9 nucleotides line up with TRBD1. V lost 6 bases and J lost 4; bases outside the gene matches: 9. Germline lookup yields CDR1 MNHEY and CDR2 SVGAGI. The CDR3 sequence is 15 residues long. CDR3: CASSYGDRVATEAFF. DNA of the CDR3: TGTGCCAGCAGCTACGGGGACAGGGTAGCCACTGAAGCTTTCTTT.

V usage is TRBV21-1 and J usage is TRBJ1-2. TRBV21-1 is an annotated pseudogene. The CDR3 length is 16 residues. The DNA for the CDR3 is TGTGCCAGCAGCAAAGAGAAGAGAGAAGCTAACTATGGCTACACCTTC. Translating it yields CASSKEKREANYGYTF.

This clone has a handful of counts. The chain carries TRBV11-2 and TRBJ1-1; TRBD1 aligns across 8 bases. Germline CDR1 is SGHAT and CDR2 is FQNNGV. CDR3 length: 15 residues. The ends lost 5 bases at V and 0 bases at J; junction bases unmatched: 5. In nucleotides, the CDR3 is TGTGCCAGCAGCCCCGGACAGGGAATGAACACTGAAGCTTTCTTT. This sequence encodes CASSPGQGMNTEAFF.

The chain uses TRBV6-4 and TRBJ2-3, with D uncertain. Germline CDR1 and CDR2: MRHNA and SNTAGT. The CDR3 spans 13 residues. The V end was cut by 2 bases, the J end by 9 bases, with 12 bases between. CDR3 DNA sequence: TGTGCCAGCAGTGACGACCGAAGAGGCACGCAGTATTTT. This sequence encodes CASSDDRRGTQYF.

The J gene is TRBJ2-1, the V gene TRBV6-1, with D possibly called TRBD1 or TRBD2 (5 bases each). The germline V gene has CDR1 MNHNS and CDR2 SASEGT. This CDR3 is built from 15 residues. The ends were cut back, 6 bases at V and 0 bases at J, with 12 bases in the middle. The CDR3 nucleotides read TGTGCCAGCAGGGGGGACCTCGACTCCTACAATGAGCAGTTCTTC. Translated: CASRGDLDSYNEQFF.

This clone was observed a few times. The chain recombines TRBV2 with TRBJ1-2, with TRBD1 matching over 7 bases. V lost 1 base to trimming and J lost 8 bases; unmatched junction nucleotides: 4. CDR1 SNHLY and CDR2 FYNNEI come from the germline V gene. The CDR3 is 13 amino acids. In nucleotides, the CDR3 is TGTGCCAGCAGTGAAGACAGGGGTGGAGGCTACACCTTC. This gives the protein CASSEDRGGGYTF.

The CDR3 nucleotides are TGTGCCAGCAGCTTGCCCCAGGGGGGCAATGAGCAGTTCTTC. Protein product: CASSLPQGGNEQFF. The chain recombines TRBV7-8 with TRBJ2-1, with D maybe TRBD1 (7 bases). Looked up from germline, CDR1 is SGHVS and CDR2 is FQNEAQ. Trimming shortened V by 3 bases and J by 6 bases, and 12 bases separated the two germline ends. This CDR3 comprises 14 residues.

The CDR3 sequence is CASSPGQHSGNTIYF. The CDR3 DNA reads TGTGCCAGCAGCCCGGGACAGCACTCTGGAAACACCATATATTTT. The rearrangement uses TRBV14 and TRBJ1-3; TRBD1 matches 7 bases. Unmatched junction bases numbered 3, after V lost 4 bases and J lost 0 bases. Looked up from germline, CDR1 is SGHDN and CDR2 is FVKESK. The CDR3 has 15 amino acids.

This clone was seen a handful of times. The rearrangement joins TRBV6-6 to TRBJ2-5, with 7 positions matching TRBD1. V was pared by 6 bases and J by 4 bases, with 11 bases of the junction left unmatched. CDR1 is MNHNY, CDR2 SVGAGI, per germline (reference sequence). The CDR3 runs 15 residues. The CDR3 is CASRGGRVYVETQYF. Written as DNA, the CDR3 is TGTGCCAGCAGAGGGGGCAGGGTCTATGTAGAGACCCAGTACTTC.